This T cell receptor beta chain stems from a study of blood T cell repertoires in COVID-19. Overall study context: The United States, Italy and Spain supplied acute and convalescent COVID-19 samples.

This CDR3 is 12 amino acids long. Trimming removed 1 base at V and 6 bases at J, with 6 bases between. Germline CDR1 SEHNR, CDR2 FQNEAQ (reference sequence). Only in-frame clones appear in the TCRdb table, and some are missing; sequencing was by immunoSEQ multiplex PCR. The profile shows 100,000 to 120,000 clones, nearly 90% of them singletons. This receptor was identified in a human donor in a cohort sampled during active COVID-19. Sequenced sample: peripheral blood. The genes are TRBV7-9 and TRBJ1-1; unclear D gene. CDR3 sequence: CASSLVSAEAFF. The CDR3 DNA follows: TGTGCCAGCAGCTTAGTGTCAGCTGAAGCTTTCTTT.